The entry below describes one T cell receptor (beta chain). Antigen specificity is unknown. This sample was taken from a study of PD-1 blockade in classical Hodgkin lymphoma. Looking at the study overall: Patients in the cohort were put on intravenous nivolumab, 3 mg/kg every 2 weeks. Findings and limits, study-wide: Complete responders started with a diversity level that resembled newly diagnosed patients at baseline.

Germline assignment: CDR1 LNHDA and CDR2 SQIVND (reference sequence). The J segment lost 4 bases and the V segment lost 0 bases, leaving 11 bases of the junction unmatched. The CDR3 sequence is 18 residues long. Time point specified: cycle 4 day 1 (C4D1), after more than 5 weeks of nivolumab. All trial patients relapsed after autologous stem cell transplantation. Through magnetic negative selection, CD8+ T cells were separated from PBMCs that had been thawed. Profiling relied on immunoSEQ multiplex PCR, and the TCRdb table lists in-frame clones only, not all of them. The table lists about 20,000 clones, approximately 80% of them singletons.

The clonotype was recovered from a human donor with classical Hodgkin lymphoma. This sample comprised CD8+ T cells from blood, obtained before the fourth cycle of nivolumab. This rearrangement joins TRBV19 to TRBJ2-3; 9 bases are a match to TRBD1. The CDR3 reads CASSIDHFGTGPPDTQYF. The CDR3, as DNA: TGTGCCAGTAGTATAGATCATTTCGGGACAGGGCCCCCAGATACGCAGTATTTT.